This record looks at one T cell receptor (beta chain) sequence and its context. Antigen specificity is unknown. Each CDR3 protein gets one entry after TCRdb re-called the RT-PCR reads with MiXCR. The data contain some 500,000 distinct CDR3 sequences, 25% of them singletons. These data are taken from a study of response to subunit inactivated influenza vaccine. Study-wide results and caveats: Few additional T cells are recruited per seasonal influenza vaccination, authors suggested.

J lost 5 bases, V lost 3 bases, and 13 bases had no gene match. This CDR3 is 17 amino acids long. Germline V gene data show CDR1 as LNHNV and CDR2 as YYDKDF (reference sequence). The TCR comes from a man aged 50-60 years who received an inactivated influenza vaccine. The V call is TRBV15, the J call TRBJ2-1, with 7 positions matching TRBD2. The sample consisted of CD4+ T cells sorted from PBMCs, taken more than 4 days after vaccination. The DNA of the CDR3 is TGTGCCACCAGCAGCGCACCACTAGCGAAGGGCCACAATGAGCAGTTCTTC. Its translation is CATSSAPLAKGHNEQFF.